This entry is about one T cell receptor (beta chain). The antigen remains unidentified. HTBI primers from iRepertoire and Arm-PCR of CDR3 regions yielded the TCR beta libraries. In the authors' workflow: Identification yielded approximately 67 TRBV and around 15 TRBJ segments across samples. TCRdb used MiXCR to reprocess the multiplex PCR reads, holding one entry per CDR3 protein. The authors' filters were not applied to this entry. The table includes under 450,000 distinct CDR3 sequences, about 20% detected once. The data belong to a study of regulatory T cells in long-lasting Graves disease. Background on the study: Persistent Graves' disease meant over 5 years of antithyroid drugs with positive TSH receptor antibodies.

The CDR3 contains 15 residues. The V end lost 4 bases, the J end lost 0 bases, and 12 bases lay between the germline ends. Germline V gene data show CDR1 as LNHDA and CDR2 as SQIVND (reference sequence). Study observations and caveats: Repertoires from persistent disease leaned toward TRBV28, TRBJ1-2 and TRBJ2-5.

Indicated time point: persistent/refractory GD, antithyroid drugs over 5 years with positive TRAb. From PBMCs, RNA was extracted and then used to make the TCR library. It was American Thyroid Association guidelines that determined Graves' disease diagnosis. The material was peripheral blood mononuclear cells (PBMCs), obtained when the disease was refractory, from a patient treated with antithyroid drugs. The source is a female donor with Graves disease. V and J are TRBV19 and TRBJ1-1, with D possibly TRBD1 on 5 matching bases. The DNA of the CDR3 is TGTGCCAGTAGTAGGGGGGTTCAGATGAACACTGAAGCTTTCTTT. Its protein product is CASSRGVQMNTEAFF.